A single T cell receptor beta chain is shown here with its context. Its antigen is as yet unknown. V was shortened by 1 base and J by 3 bases, with 8 bases between the two germline ends. Germline CDR1 is SGHTA and CDR2 is FQGNSA. The CDR3 contains 14 residues. This record comes from a study of T cells after yellow fever vaccination. Study information: Preparation of the low-cell-number fractions used SMART-Seq v4 Ultra Low Input. Notes on the study in general: After the booster, about 95% of CD4 and 88% of CD8 primary-response clones were re-detected. A weaker secondary response peaked on day 5, the primary on day 15.

TCR cDNA, made by 5'RACE template switching, carried an added universal primer site and UMIs. TCRdb analysed the 5' RACE reads with MiXCR anew, one entry per CDR3 protein. The sample has 620,000 or so distinct CDR3 sequences; over 9% are singletons. The chain recombines TRBV7-2 with TRBJ2-3, with unresolved D. The sample consisted of PBMCs, taken on the day of the yellow fever booster vaccination. The TCR sequence derives from a man younger than 45 who received the YFV17D yellow fever vaccine. CDR3 coding DNA: TGTGCCAGCAGCTTAGTGTACAAAACAGATACGCAGTATTTT. Its protein is CASSLVYKTDTQYF.